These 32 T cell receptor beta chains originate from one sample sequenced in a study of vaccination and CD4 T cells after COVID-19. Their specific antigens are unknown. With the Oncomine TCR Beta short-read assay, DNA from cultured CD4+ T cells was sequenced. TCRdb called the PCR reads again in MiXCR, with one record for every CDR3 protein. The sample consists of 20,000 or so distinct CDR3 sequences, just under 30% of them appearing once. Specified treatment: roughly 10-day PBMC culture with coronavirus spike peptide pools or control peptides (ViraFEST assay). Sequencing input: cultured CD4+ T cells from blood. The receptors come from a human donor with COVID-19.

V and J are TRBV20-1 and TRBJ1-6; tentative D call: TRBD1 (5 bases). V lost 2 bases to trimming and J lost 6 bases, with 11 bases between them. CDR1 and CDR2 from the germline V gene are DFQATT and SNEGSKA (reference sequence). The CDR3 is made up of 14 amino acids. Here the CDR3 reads CSARPDSLNSPLHF. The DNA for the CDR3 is TGCAGTGCTAGACCAGACAGTCTTAATTCACCCCTCCACTTT.

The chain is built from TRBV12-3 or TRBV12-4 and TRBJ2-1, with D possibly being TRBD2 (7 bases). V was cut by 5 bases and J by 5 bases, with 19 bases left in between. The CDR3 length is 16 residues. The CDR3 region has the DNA TGTGCCAGCAGTCCACTCGGGTCGGGGGGCCACAATGAGCAGTTCTTC. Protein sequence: CASSPLGSGGHNEQFF.

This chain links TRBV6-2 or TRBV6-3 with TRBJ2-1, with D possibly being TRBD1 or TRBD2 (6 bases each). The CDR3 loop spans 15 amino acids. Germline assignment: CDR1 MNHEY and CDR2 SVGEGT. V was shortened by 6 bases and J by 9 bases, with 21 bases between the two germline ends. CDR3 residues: CASRPQGGFRGEQFF. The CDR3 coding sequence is TGTGCCAGCAGGCCACAGGGAGGTTTTCGGGGTGAGCAGTTCTTC.

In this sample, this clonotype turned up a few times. The DNA for the CDR3 is TGCAGTGCTATGAGCCGCGGGGGGCCAAGCTCCTACAATGAGCAGTTCTTC. Translating gives CSAMSRGGPSSYNEQFF. The V gene is TRBV20-1, the J gene TRBJ2-1; TRBD2 matches at 8 bases. This CDR3 spans 17 amino acids. The germline CDR1 and CDR2 sequences are DFQATT and SNEGSKA (reference sequence). J lost 0 bases, V lost 4 bases, and 11 bases had no gene match.

CDR3 sequence reads: CASTPVHSYGYTF. CDR3 DNA sequence: TGTGCCAGCACCCCGGTACACTCCTATGGCTACACCTTC. The V gene is TRBV11-2, the J gene TRBJ1-2; D gene unclear. CDR3 size: 13 residues. V lost 7 bases, J lost 4 bases, and 13 bases lay in between. The germline CDR1 and CDR2 sequences are SGHAT and FQNNGV. The whole variable domain, filled in from reference TRBV11-2 and TRBJ1-2, reads EAGVAQSPRYKIIEKRQSVAFWCNPISGHATLYWYQQILGQGPKLLIQFQNNGVVDDSQLPKDRFSAERLKGVDSTLKIQPAKLEDSAVYLCASTPVHSYGYTFGSGTRLTVV.

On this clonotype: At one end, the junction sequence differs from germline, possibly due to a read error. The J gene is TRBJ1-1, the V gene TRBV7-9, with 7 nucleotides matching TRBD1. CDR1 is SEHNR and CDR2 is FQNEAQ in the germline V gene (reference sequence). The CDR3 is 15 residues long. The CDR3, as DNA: TGTGCCCGCAGCGCCAACAGGGGTCGGAACACTGAAGCTTTCTTT. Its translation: CARSANRGRNTEAFF.

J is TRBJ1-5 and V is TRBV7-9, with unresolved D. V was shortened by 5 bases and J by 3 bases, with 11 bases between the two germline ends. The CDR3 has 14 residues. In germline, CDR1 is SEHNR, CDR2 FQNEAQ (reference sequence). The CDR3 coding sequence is TGTGCCAGCAGCGCGTCCCGATCCAATCAGCCCCAGCATTTT. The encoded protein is CASSASRSNQPQHF.

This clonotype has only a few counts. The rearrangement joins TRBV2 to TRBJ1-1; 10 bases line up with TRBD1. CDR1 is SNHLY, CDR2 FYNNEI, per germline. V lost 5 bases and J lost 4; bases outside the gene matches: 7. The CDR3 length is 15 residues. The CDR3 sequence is CASSPGQGGITEAFF. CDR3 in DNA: TGTGCCAGCAGTCCAGGACAGGGGGGTATCACTGAAGCTTTCTTT.

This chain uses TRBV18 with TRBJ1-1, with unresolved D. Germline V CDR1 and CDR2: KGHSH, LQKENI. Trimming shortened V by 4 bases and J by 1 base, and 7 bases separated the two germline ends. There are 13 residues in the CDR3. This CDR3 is CASSQTRNTEAFF. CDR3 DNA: TGTGCCAGCTCACAGACAAGGAACACTGAAGCTTTCTTT.

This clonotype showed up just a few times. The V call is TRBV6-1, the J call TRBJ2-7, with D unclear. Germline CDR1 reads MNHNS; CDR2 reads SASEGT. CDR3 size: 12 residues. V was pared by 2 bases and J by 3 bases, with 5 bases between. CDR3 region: CASSESLYEQYF. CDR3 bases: TGTGCCAGCAGTGAATCTCTCTACGAGCAGTACTTC.

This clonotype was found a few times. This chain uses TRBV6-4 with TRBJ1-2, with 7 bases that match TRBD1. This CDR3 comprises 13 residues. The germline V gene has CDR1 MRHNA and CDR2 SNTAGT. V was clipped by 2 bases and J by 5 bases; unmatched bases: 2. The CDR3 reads CASSDGRGYGYTF. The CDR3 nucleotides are TGTGCCAGCAGTGACGGCAGGGGGTATGGCTACACCTTC.

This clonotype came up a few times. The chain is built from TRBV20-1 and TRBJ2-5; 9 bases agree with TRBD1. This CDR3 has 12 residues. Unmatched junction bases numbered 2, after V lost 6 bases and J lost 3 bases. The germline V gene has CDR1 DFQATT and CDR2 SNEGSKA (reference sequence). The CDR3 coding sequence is TGCAGTGCACAGGGGGCTAAAGAGACCCAGTACTTC. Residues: CSAQGAKETQYF.

CDR3 residues: CASSLTDYGYTF. The CDR3 DNA follows: TGTGCCAGCAGTTTGACGGACTATGGCTACACCTTC. The chain employs TRBV12-3 or TRBV12-4 and TRBJ1-2; D gene uncertain. This CDR3 has 12 amino acids. Trimming removed 3 bases at V and 3 bases at J, with 5 bases between.

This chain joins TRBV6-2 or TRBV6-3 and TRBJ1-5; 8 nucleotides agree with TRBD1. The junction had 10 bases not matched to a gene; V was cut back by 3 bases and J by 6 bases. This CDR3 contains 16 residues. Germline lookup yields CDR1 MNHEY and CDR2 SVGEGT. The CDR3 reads CASSYPDQGARQPQHF. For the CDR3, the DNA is TGTGCCAGCAGTTATCCCGATCAGGGGGCGCGTCAGCCCCAGCATTTT.

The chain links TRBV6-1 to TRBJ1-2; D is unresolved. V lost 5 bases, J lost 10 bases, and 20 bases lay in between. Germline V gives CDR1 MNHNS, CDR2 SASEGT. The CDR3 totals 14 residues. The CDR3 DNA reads TGTGCCAGCAGTCCGGCGTTAGAGGGTTACGACTACACCTTC. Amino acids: CASSPALEGYDYTF.

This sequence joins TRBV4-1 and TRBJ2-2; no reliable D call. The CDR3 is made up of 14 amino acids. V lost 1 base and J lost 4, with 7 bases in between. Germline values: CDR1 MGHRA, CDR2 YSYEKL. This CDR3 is CASSQGAVTGELFF. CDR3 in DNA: TGCGCCAGCAGCCAAGGTGCCGTCACCGGGGAGCTGTTTTTT.

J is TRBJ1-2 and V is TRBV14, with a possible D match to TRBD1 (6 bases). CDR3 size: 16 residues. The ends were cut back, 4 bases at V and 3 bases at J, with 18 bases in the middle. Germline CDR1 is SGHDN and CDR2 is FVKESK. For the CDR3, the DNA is TGTGCCAGCAGCCGAAAACCCCCGGACAGAGACTATGGCTACACCTTC. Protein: CASSRKPPDRDYGYTF.

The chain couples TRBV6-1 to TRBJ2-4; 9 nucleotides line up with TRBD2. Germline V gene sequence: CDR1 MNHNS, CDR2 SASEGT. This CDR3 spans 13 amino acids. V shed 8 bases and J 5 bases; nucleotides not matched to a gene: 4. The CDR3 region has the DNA TGTGCCAGCGGTAGCGGGGGTCAAAACATTCAGTACTTC. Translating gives CASGSGGQNIQYF.

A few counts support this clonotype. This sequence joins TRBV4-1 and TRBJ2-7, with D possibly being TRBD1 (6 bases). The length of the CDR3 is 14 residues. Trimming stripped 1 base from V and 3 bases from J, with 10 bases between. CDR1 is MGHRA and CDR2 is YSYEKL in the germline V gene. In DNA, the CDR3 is TGCGCCAGCAGCCAAGGGGTAGGGGGCTACGAGCAGTACTTC. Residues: CASSQGVGGYEQYF.

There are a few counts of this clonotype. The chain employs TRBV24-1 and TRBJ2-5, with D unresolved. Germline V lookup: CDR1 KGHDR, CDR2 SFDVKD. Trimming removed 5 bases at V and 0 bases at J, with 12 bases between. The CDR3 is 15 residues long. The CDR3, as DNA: TGTGCCACCAGTGCGTCAGCTAAGTACCAAGAGACCCAGTACTTC. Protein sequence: CATSASAKYQETQYF.

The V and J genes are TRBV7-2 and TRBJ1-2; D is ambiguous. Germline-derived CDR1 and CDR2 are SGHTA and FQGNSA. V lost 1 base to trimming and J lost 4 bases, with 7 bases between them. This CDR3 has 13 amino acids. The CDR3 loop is CASSLEQSYGYTF. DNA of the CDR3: TGTGCCAGCAGCTTAGAGCAAAGCTATGGCTACACCTTC.

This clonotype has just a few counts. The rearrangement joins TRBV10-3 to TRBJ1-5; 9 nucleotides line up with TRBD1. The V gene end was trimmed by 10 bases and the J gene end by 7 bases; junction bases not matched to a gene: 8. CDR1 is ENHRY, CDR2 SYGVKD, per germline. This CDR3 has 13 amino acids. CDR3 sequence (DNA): TGTGCCACCTCACCGGGACAGGGCCAGCCCCAGCATTTT. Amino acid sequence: CATSPGQGQPQHF.

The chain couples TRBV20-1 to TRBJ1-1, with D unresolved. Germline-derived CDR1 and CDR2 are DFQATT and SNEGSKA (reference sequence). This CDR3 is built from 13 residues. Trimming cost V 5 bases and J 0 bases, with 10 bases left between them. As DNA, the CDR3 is TGCAGTGCTCTTGGCATGGTGAACACTGAAGCTTTCTTT. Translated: CSALGMVNTEAFF.

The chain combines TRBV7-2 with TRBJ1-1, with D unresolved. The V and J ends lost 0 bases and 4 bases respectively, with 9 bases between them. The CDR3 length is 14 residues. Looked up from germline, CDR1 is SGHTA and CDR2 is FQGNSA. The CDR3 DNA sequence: TGTGCCAGCAGCTTAGCAGGGTACGGCACTGAAGCTTTCTTT. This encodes CASSLAGYGTEAFF.

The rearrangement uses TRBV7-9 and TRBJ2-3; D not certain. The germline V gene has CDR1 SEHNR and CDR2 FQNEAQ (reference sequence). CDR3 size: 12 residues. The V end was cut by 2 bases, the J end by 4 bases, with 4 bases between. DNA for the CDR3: TGTGCCAGCAGCTTATCCTCAGATACGCAGTATTTT. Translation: CASSLSSDTQYF.

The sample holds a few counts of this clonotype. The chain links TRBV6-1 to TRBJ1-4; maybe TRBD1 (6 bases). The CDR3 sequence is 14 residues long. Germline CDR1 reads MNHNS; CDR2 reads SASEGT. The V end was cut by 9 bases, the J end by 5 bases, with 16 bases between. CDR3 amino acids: CASGTDSLNEKLFF. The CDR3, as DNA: TGTGCCAGTGGGACGGACAGTCTGAATGAAAAACTGTTTTTT.

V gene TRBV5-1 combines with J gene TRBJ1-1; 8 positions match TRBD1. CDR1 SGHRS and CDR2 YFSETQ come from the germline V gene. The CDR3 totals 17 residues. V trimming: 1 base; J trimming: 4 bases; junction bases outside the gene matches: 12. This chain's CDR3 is CASSLRGQGQFGTEAFF. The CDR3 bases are TGCGCCAGCAGCTTGAGAGGACAGGGACAGTTCGGCACTGAAGCTTTCTTT.

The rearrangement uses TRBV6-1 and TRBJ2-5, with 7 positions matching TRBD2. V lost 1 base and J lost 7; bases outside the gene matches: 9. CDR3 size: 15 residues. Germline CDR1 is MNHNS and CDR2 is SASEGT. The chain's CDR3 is CASSEGPGGQGTQYF. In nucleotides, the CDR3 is TGTGCCAGCAGTGAAGGGCCGGGGGGTCAGGGGACCCAGTACTTC.

The CDR3 loop reads CASSFDAGTGELFF. DNA of the CDR3: TGTGCCAGCAGCTTCGACGCCGGCACCGGGGAGCTGTTTTTT. The rearrangement joins TRBV5-6 to TRBJ2-2; D gene ambiguous. Trimming pared 2 bases from V and 4 bases from J, leaving 9 bases between. There are 14 residues in the CDR3. The germline CDR1 and CDR2 sequences are SGHDT and YYEEEE.

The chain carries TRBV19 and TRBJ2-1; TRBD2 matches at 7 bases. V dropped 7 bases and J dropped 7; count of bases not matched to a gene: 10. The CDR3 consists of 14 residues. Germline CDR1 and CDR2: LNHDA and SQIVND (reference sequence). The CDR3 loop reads CASIGGGSWNEQFF. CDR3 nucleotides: TGTGCCAGTATCGGCGGGGGTTCTTGGAATGAGCAGTTCTTC.

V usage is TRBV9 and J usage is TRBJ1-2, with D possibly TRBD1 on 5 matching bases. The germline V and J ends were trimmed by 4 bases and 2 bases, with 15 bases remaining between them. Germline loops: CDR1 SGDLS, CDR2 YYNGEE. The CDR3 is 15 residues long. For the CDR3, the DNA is TGTGCCAGCAGCCAGGGAGGCACTCGAAACTATGGCTACACCTTC. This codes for CASSQGGTRNYGYTF.

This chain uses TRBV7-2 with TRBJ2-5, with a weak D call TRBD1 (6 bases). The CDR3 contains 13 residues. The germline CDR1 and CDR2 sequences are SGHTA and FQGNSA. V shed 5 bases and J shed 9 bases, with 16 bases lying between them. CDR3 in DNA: TGTGCCAGCAGCCAACAGGGAACGACGGCCCAGTACTTC. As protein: CASSQQGTTAQYF. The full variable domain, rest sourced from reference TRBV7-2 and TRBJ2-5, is GAGVSQSPSNKVTEKGKDVELRCDPISGHTALYWYRQSLGQGLEFLIYFQGNSAPDKSGLPSDRFSAERTGGSVSTLTIQRTQQEDSAVYLCASSQQGTTAQYFGPGTRLLVL.